This T cell receptor beta chain was recovered during a study of monozygotic twins with inflammatory bowel disease (dated by TCRdb to 2018 to 2020). With regard to the full study: The complete study included about 28 monozygotic twin pairs: 19 IBD-discordant Danish pairs and nine German pairs, of which four were IBD-concordant and five were IBD-discordant. Each individual had, on average, about 151 000 unique TCRalpha sequences and 181 000 unique TCRbeta sequences available for analysis. The search for disease-associated traits relied mainly on comparing IBD patients with their genetically identical healthy co-twins within discordant pairs. What the research found in general, with its limitations: A decrease in TCRbeta repertoire diversity, as measured by inverse Simpson index, was observed in IBD patients compared with their healthy co-twins. Different T cell subtypes could not be distinguished in the analysis. No difference in repertoire similarity was observed between concordant and discordant twins, possibly owing to limited statistical power. The results gave no support for a single strong signal or clonotype linked to IBD. Fewer clonotypes were shared with other individuals by IBD patients than by healthy twins, most markedly in patients showing signs of disease activity. Differing immunosuppressive treatments among patients may have added background noise and inter-individual variability to the repertoires.

The library relied on 5' RACE. For each TCR library, around 3,800 ng of total RNA was used. For each sample, cDNA synthesis was carried out in eight separate reactions using SMARTScribe reverse transcriptase. During cDNA synthesis, unique molecular identifiers containing a 6-nucleotide sample barcode were introduced by template switching. TCRalpha and TCRbeta cDNA was amplified in two nested PCRs of roughly 16 and 10 cycles, and bead purification was carried out after each PCR. Before amplification, the cDNA was both treated with uracil DNA-glycosylase and purified with the QIAquick PCR purification kit. The second PCR added Illumina TruSeq-compatible adapters along with sample-specific barcodes. TapeStation and Qubit were used to check library quality and concentration, and approximately 5 ng of each library went into the pool. Sequencing of the pooled libraries was done on an Illumina HiSeq2500 single-index Rapid Run using custom sequencing primers and 2 x 100 bp reads. Processing in the source paper ran as follows. UMI-based consensus assembly with MiGEC version 1.2.6 was used to correct PCR and sequencing errors. MiXCR version 2.1.1 was used for V(D)J alignment, clonotype assembly and CDR3 extraction. Normalisation of gene usage, clonotype sharing and MAIT/NKT TCR abundance was achieved by analysing the top 1000, 10 000 and 20 000 clonotypes per sample. After downsampling to 27 000 UMIs, diversity was calculated as the inverse Simpson index using the vegan R package. Paired Mann-Whitney U tests were applied to discordant twin pairs, and Benjamini-Hochberg correction was used for multiple testing. TCRdb reprocessed the reads; each CDR3 protein sequence makes one entry, and DNA is unavailable. What appears here as the V and J calls and clone size reflects TCRdb's work, not the paper's. The table for this sample shows 420,000 or so distinct CDR3 sequences. Of the sample, 2% to 3% is held by the ten largest clones.

Reading the germline V gene (reference sequence) gives CDR1 LNHNV and CDR2 YYDKDF. The CDR3, from cysteine to phenylalanine, totals 14 residues. The DNA is unrecorded. Note on this clonotype: Its antigen is still unknown.

From each donor, a roughly 2.6 ml peripheral blood sample was collected into PAXgene tubes and stored at -80 degrees C. Total RNA was isolated from whole blood with the PAXgene blood miRNA kit on an automated QIAcube, without T cell sorting. Peripheral blood from monozygotic twin pairs who were concordant or discordant for inflammatory bowel disease underwent deep TCRalpha and TCRbeta repertoire profiling using unique molecular barcoding. Smoking habits were recorded for all twin pairs, and each individual was classified as a current, former or never smoker. This receptor chain uses TRBV15 and TRBJ2-7. Sequenced: blood. This sequence originates from a human donor with ulcerative colitis or Crohn's disease, or a healthy co-twin of an affected twin (not recorded which). The CDR3 loop reads CATKLGSSSYEQYF.